This entry is about one TCR beta chain. Antigen specificity is unknown. An end of the junction differs from the germline gene, which may be a read error. This sample was included in a study of post-analysis software for immune sequencing data. Study outcomes and limitations: Controls had lower frequencies than patients of about 5 TRBV segments, which included TRBV5-6, TRBV5-1 and TRBV20-1.

CDR1 and CDR2 from the germline V gene are ENHRY and SYGVKD. The CDR3 is made up of 15 amino acids. Included in the TCR beta cDNA libraries were unique molecular identifiers. Using its own MiXCR run on the PCR reads, TCRdb lists one record per CDR3 protein. The sample comprises over 700,000 distinct CDR3 sequences, roughly 30% of which are singletons, and 0.56% rests with the top ten. This sequence was found in a girl aged 5-17 years with multiple sclerosis. Sequencing was performed on blood. V is TRBV10-3 and J is TRBJ2-7, with unresolved D. This CDR3 reads CAISDARVFSYEQYF. CDR3 coding DNA: TGCGCCATCAGTGACGCCCGGGTTTTCTCCTACGAGCAGTACTTC.